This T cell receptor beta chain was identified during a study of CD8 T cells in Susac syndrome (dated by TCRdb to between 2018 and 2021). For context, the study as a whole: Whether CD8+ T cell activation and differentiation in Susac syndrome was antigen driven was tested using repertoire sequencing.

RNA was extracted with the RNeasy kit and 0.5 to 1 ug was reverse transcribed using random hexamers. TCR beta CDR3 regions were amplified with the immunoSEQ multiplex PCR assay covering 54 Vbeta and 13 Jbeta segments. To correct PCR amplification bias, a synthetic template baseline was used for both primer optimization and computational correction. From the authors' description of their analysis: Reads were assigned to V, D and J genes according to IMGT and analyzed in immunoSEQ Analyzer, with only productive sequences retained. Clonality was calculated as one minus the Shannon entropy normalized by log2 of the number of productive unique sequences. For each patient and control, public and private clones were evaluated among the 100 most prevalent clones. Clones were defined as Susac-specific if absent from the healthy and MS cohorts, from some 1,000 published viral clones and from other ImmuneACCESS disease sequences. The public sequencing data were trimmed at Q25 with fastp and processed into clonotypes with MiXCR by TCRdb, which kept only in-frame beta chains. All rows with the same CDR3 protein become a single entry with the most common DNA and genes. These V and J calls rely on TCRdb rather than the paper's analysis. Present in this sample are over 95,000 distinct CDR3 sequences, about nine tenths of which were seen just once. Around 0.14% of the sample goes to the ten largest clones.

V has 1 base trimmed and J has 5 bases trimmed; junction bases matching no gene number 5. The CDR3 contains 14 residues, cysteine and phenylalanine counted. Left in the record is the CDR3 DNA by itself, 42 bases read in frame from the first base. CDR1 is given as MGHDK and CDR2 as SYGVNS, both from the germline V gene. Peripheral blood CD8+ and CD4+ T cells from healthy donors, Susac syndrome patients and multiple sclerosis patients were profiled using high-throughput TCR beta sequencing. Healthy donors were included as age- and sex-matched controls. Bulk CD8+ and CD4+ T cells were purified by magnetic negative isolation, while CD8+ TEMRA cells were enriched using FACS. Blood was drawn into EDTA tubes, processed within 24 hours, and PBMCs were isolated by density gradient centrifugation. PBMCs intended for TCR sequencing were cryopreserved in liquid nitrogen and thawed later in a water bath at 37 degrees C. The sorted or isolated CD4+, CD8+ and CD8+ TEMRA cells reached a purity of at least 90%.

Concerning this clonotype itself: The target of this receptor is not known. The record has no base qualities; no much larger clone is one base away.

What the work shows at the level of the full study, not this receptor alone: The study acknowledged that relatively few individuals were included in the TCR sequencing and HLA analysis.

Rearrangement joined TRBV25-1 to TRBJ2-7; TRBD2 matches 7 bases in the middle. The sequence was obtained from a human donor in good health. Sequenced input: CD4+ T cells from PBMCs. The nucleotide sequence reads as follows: TGTGCCAGCAGTGAATGGGGGGAGGGCGACGAGCAGTACTTC. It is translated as CASSEWGEGDEQYF.